The 17 T cell receptor beta chains below come from one sample, sequenced in a study of shared clonotypes between healthy human individuals. Libraries were prepared by immunoSEQ multiplex PCR; TCRdb keeps only in-frame clonotypes and omits some of them. Among hundreds of thousands of clones listed, around three quarters were seen once. Material: PBMCs. The receptors originated from a woman aged 40-49 years in good health. Some clones in this sample may be carry-over from other donors' samples.

The chain employs TRBV6-5 and TRBJ2-5, with a possible D match to TRBD1 (6 bases). Trimming removed 10 bases from V and 5 bases from J, with 17 bases in between. The CDR3 length is 13 residues. CDR1 is MNHEY, CDR2 SVGAGI, per germline. The CDR3 bases are TGTGCCATCGGGGAACAGGGTGGGGAGACCCAGTACTTC. Its translation: CAIGEQGGETQYF.

Worth noting for this clone: A much larger clonotype is one base distant, so this may be a read error. The rearrangement joins TRBV5-1 to TRBJ1-2, with TRBD1 as a possible D gene (5 bases). Germline V lookup: CDR1 SGHRS, CDR2 YFSETQ. The CDR3 runs to 12 residues. V was shortened by 10 bases and J by 5 bases, with 15 bases between the two germline ends. The chain's CDR3 is CADPETVYGYTF. The CDR3 coding sequence is TGCGCCGACCCCGAGACAGTTTATGGCTACACCTTC.

The rearrangement uses TRBV11-2 and TRBJ2-2, with a tentative D call TRBD1 (6 bases). V shed 5 bases and J shed 0 bases, with 13 bases lying between them. The germline V gene has CDR1 SGHAT and CDR2 FQNNGV. The CDR3 consists of 16 residues. The CDR3 loop is CASSLTGFANTGELFF. The DNA for the CDR3 is TGTGCCAGCAGCCTTACAGGGTTTGCGAACACCGGGGAGCTGTTTTTT.

This chain joins TRBV19 and TRBJ1-2, with a possible D match to TRBD1 (5 bases). V lost 1 base, J lost 3 bases, and 12 bases lay in between. The CDR3 contains 15 residues. The germline gives CDR1 LNHDA, CDR2 SQIVND (reference sequence). The CDR3 DNA reads as TGTGCCAGTAGTATAGCCGGGACCGCTGACTATGGCTACACCTTC. Protein: CASSIAGTADYGYTF.

Concerning this clone itself: Different DNA sequences within this sample yield the same CDR3. The V call is TRBV30, the J call TRBJ1-4; D is ambiguous. Trimming removed 0 bases from V and 8 bases from J, with 4 bases in between. CDR1 is GTSNPN and CDR2 is SVGIG in the germline V gene (reference sequence). This CDR3 has 11 amino acids. The CDR3, as DNA: TGTGCCTGGAGTGTCAGAGAAAAACTGTTTTTT. Its protein product is CAWSVREKLFF.

This chain uses TRBV27 with TRBJ1-1; maybe TRBD1 (6 bases). Germline V gene data show CDR1 as MNHEY and CDR2 as SMNVEV (reference sequence). The CDR3 sequence is 15 residues long. Trimming stripped 2 bases from V and 4 bases from J, with 14 bases between. CDR3 bases: TGTGCCAGCAGTTTAAACCCGGACAGTAGCACTGAAGCTTTCTTT. The encoded protein is CASSLNPDSSTEAFF.

The rearrangement links TRBV5-1 to TRBJ2-5, with D unresolved. The CDR3 is 14 residues long. Germline V gene lookup returns CDR1 SGHRS and CDR2 YFSETQ. The ends were cut back, 4 bases at V and 2 bases at J, with 12 bases in the middle. The CDR3 DNA reads TGCGCCAGCAGCCCGGCTAGAGTTCAAGAGACCCAGTACTTC. It is translated as CASSPARVQETQYF. The complete variable domain, with remaining parts taken from reference TRBV5-1 and TRBJ2-5, reads KAGVTQTPRYLIKTRGQQVTLSCSPISGHRSVSWYQQTPGQGLQFLFEYFSETQRNKGNFPGRFSGRQFSNSRSEMNVSTLELGDSALYLCASSPARVQETQYFGPGTRLLVL.

The chain carries TRBV19 and TRBJ2-7; D ambiguous. The CDR3 totals 10 residues. The V gene's germline CDR1 is LNHDA and CDR2 SQIVND (reference sequence). CDR3 amino acids: CTEAIYEQYF. The CDR3 DNA reads TGTACTGAGGCAATCTACGAGCAGTACTTC.

In its sample, this clone was seen once. CDR3 amino acids: CASSMGQSKAEKLFF. The CDR3 nucleotides are TGTGCCAGCAGCATGGGACAGTCTAAGGCTGAAAAACTGTTTTTT. J is TRBJ1-4 and V is TRBV5-4, with 7 bases lining up with TRBD1. The CDR3 covers 15 residues. CDR1 and CDR2 (germline): SGHNT, YYREEE (reference sequence). The V gene end was trimmed by 4 bases and the J gene end by 7 bases; junction bases not matched to a gene: 10.

The J gene is TRBJ2-3, the V gene TRBV9, with 8 bases lining up with TRBD2. Per germline, CDR1 SGDLS and CDR2 YYNGEE. Trimming cost V 4 bases and J 1 base; bases outside gene matches: 2. The CDR3 runs to 14 residues. The CDR3 sequence: CASSPTSGTDTQYF. The CDR3 nucleotides read TGTGCCAGCAGCCCGACTAGCGGCACAGATACGCAGTATTTT. Variable domain in full (rest from reference TRBV9 and TRBJ2-3): DSGVTQTPKHLITATGQRVTLRCSPRSGDLSVYWYQQSLDQGLQFLIQYYNGEERAKGNILERFSAQQFPDLHSELNLSSLELGDSALYFCASSPTSGTDTQYFGPGTRLTVL.

V gene TRBV14 combines with J gene TRBJ1-3; no reliable D call. Trimming stripped 4 bases from V and 4 bases from J, with 17 bases between. Germline V CDR1 and CDR2: SGHDN, FVKESK. The CDR3 has 16 residues. Written as DNA, the CDR3 is TGTGCCAGCAGCCCCGGACGGCCAGTTTCGGGAAACACCATATATTTT. Residues: CASSPGRPVSGNTIYF.

The rearrangement joins TRBV11-2 to TRBJ2-1; D unresolved. The germline CDR1 and CDR2 sequences are SGHAT and FQNNGV. The CDR3 covers 16 residues. Deletions cut 5 bases from V and 0 bases from J, with 14 bases between. The CDR3 DNA reads as TGTGCCAGCAGCCCCCACTGGGTTAGCTCCTACAATGAGCAGTTCTTC. It is translated as CASSPHWVSSYNEQFF.

The V call is TRBV2, the J call TRBJ2-1; 13 bases agree with TRBD2. The CDR3 consists of 16 residues. V was pared by 6 bases and J by 7 bases, with 9 bases of the junction left unmatched. Germline CDR1 reads SNHLY; CDR2 reads FYNNEI. This CDR3 reads CASSLLAGGPSNEQFF. CDR3 bases: TGTGCCAGCAGCCTACTAGCGGGAGGGCCGAGTAATGAGCAGTTCTTC.

The chain combines TRBV13 with TRBJ1-1; TRBD1 matches at 7 bases. Trimming took 5 bases from V and 7 from J; bases not matched to a gene: 10. Germline loops: CDR1 PRHDT, CDR2 FYEKMQ (reference sequence). CDR3 length: 14 residues. CDR3 loop: CASSTLTGKFEAFF. The CDR3 DNA reads as TGTGCCAGCAGCACCTTGACAGGGAAGTTTGAAGCTTTCTTT.

The rearrangement uses TRBV6-1 and TRBJ2-7, with unresolved D. Trimming removed 2 bases from V and 0 bases from J, with 8 bases in between. Germline CDR1 MNHNS, CDR2 SASEGT. The CDR3 spans 14 residues. The DNA of the CDR3 is TGTGCCAGCAGTGAAATGGACCGCTCCTACGAGCAGTACTTC. Its translation: CASSEMDRSYEQYF.

This chain links TRBV13 with TRBJ2-7, with 8 bases matching TRBD1. CDR3 length: 17 residues. Trimming cost V 1 base and J 6 bases; bases outside gene matches: 14. In germline, CDR1 is PRHDT, CDR2 FYEKMQ (reference sequence). The CDR3 nucleotides read TGTGCCAGCAGCTTAGACCACGGACAGGGCGTGCTTGGCGAGCAGTACTTC. Translated: CASSLDHGQGVLGEQYF.

The chain joins TRBV7-9 to TRBJ2-7; tentatively, D is TRBD2 (5 bases). This CDR3 comprises 13 residues. Germline V lookup: CDR1 SEHNR, CDR2 FQNEAQ (reference sequence). V was trimmed by 5 bases and J by 6 bases, leaving 14 bases between them. CDR3 nucleotide sequence: TGTGCCAGCAGCACGGACTTATGGGCCGAGCAGTACTTC. Protein: CASSTDLWAEQYF. Looking up the rest from reference TRBV7-9 and TRBJ2-7 gives the full variable domain: DTGVSQNPRHKITKRGQNVTFRCDPISEHNRLYWYRQTLGQGPEFLTYFQNEAQLEKSRLLSDRFSAERPKGSFSTLEIQRTEQGDSAMYLCASSTDLWAEQYFGPGTRLTVT.